This entry is about one T cell receptor beta chain. No cognate antigen has been identified for it. No base quality information exists; no much larger clone differs at one position. V is cut back by 6 bases and J by 6 bases, with 10 bases in the junction unmatched. There are 15 amino acids in the CDR3, from cysteine to phenylalanine inclusive. Of the read, only the CDR3 DNA is kept; its 45 bases are in frame from base 1. The germline V gene specifies MNHNS as CDR1 and SASEGT as CDR2. Library generation was performed with the immunoSEQ multiplex PCR assay. The multiplex PCR relied on a mix of 60 forward primers for TCR Vbeta segments and 13 reverse primers for TCR Jbeta segments. The CDR3 region of rearranged TCR beta genes was amplified from genomic DNA with a multiplex PCR assay. The Illumina HiSeq System was used to sequence the amplified TCR beta libraries as 87-base-pair reads. The study's processing was this. In a later analysis, tens of millions of unique TCR beta chains were counted across the 690 or so repertoires, and about 10 million of these chains were shared by at least two donors. Raw reads were error-corrected and collapsed into unique sequences with a nearest-neighbor algorithm that merged closely related sequences to remove PCR and sequencing errors. V, D and J gene segments were assigned by aligning CDR3 sequences to IMGT reference sequences. For a sequence to be retained, at least a six-nucleotide match to both a V gene segment and a J gene segment was required. A rearrangement counted as productive if the CDR3 had no stop codons and remained in frame with V and J, and every other rearrangement counted as non-productive. Following IMGT convention, CDR3 was defined as the stretch from the second conserved V-encoded cysteine up to the conserved J-encoded phenylalanine. The earlier analysis of some 580 of the donors excluded any sequence lacking an unambiguous match to a single V gene segment. An earlier analysis of almost 600 of the donors classified V segments as functional when productive rearrangements were above 56.7% and as segregating when the standard deviation between donors was above 5%. A statistical classification framework was built to diagnose cytomegalovirus status from the catalog of TCR beta chain sequences. In a later analysis, V and J genes were assigned by comparing TCR nucleotide sequences against IMGT/GENE-DB human TR gene sequences. A later analysis assigned CDR3 sequences and most-parsimonious VDJ recombination scenarios with the TCRdist pipeline. In a later analysis, every TCR beta chain was defined by the combination of its CDR3 amino acid sequence and its V-gene family, and reads without a unique V-gene family were dropped. As a way to deal with suspected cross-contamination and a sequencing artifact, a later analysis dropped 450 to 600 nucleotide sequences that were highly shared and had low generation probability. For each public chain, a later analysis derived a clonal expansion index from normalized ranks of inferred template counts within each repertoire. In a later analysis, generation probabilities were computed using a VDJ recombination model fitted to out-of-frame rearrangements, and the results were checked against IGoR. In a later analysis, TCR-TCR, TCR-HLA and TCR-CMV co-occurrence was scored with hypergeometric tests, and a repertoire-size bias correction was applied to TCR pairs. In a later analysis, false discovery rates were estimated by permuting HLA or CMV assignments 20 times. A later analysis grouped co-occurring TCRs with DBSCAN, adding TCRdist sequence similarity when clustering within HLA-allele-positive subsets. Repertoires with fewer than 30,000 or more than 120,000 public chains, plus five repertoires with anomalous nucleotide sharing, were excluded from co-occurrence clustering. TCRdb obtained this table from immuneACCESS and retained in-frame rearrangements with V and J assigned. These tables miss some clones; where compared with another copy, unresolved V genes account for less than half of the shortfall, and the remainder is unexplained. V, J and clone size are those of that table, while D and trimming were read from the DNA. Present in this sample are 150,000 to 200,000 clones, about 80% of which were seen just once. The ten top clones hold around 2% of the sample.

The record originates from a study of cytomegalovirus exposure and HLA in healthy donors (dated by TCRdb to about 2017). Background on the whole study: According to an earlier analysis of several hundred of the donors, 200 million or so T cells yielded 100 million or so unique TCR beta sequences and 276 Gb of sequence data. In addition to the first cohort of 650 to 800 subjects, a separate validation cohort of approximately 130 different subjects was used. All discovery cohort repertoires had been generated using a single sequencing platform. Roughly 310 gigabases of sequencing data and approximately 85 million unique TCR sequences were included in an early release covering around 650 HLA-typed donors. The study used immunosequencing to profile the T cell repertoires of approximately 690 subjects and linked those repertoires to cytomegalovirus serostatus. Both class I and class II loci were covered by HLA typing, at four-digit resolution. The number of donors typed differed by locus, with roughly 620-640 for A, B, C, DRB1 and DQB1, roughly 520 for DQA1, 600 to 610 for DPA1, and over 400 for DPB1. Rather than using new phenotypic data, the later analysis identified candidate immune exposures from TCR beta sequences and from how often those sequences occurred across donors. The aim of the study was to test whether cataloging public T cell receptors could identify signatures of past pathogen exposure. High-throughput TCR immunosequencing, statistical association of individual TCRs with disease status, and machine learning were combined to predict cytomegalovirus infection status. On average, about 200,000 unique TCR beta nucleotide sequences were sequenced per donor among about 400 genotyped donors of the cohort, with roughly 18% of those sequences being non-productive. Of the 398 genotyped donors, less than 85% were placed in the genetic ancestry cluster associated with self-reported Caucasian donors. A handful of DR-DQ haplotypes were treated as single units for association and clustering because of strong linkage in the cohort. A later analysis re-analyzed previously published TCR beta repertoires from 600 to 850 donors and added high-resolution HLA genotyping to study TCR occurrence patterns. In an earlier analysis of several hundred of the donors, high-throughput TCR beta sequencing was used to judge whether each TCR beta V gene segment behaved as functional or pseudogenic. Donor age, sex, ethnicity and CMV serostatus were collected together with the repertoire data. Genome-wide SNP genotypes for about three fifths of the roughly 700 donors were used in a later genetic analysis, which treated that subset as a discovery cohort.

The cohort consisted of 666 healthy bone marrow donors. All cohort members were sampled while nominally healthy, although unrecorded immune exposures were likely present. The donor tested CMV seropositive and was one of the 289 seropositive cohort members. A peripheral blood sample was provided by each donor, and peripheral blood mononuclear cells were used for TCR beta sequencing. The Qiagen DNeasy Blood Extraction Kit was used to extract genomic DNA from the blood cell samples. Study-wide conclusions, independent of this receptor: When HLA alleles, especially DR and DQ, strongly co-occurred, TCR associations were difficult to assign to individual alleles. According to the authors, the approach could potentially be generalized to other disease states and immunological phenotypes. Several of the top co-occurrence clusters appeared to be linked to parvovirus B19, influenza, CMV and Epstein-Barr virus, according to a later analysis. Because counts were too low, more than 15 rarely observed V segments, including chromosome 9 orphons, were left out of the earlier analysis of a few hundred of the donors. Because the 87-base-pair reads could not distinguish some IMGT-functional V segments, including TRBV6-2 and TRBV6-3, those segments were excluded. In a later analysis, TCR association rates were found to vary across HLA loci, with the most associated TCRs seen for DRB1 alleles and the fewest for HLA-C alleles. Correlated functional status among segregating V segments might reflect linkage disequilibrium, but an unknown experimental factor could not be ruled out. According to a later analysis, most CMV-associated TCR beta chains appeared to be HLA-restricted, and the HLA associations seemed to be driven largely by CMV exposure. Cytomegalovirus status was reported to be diagnosed by the classifier with high specificity and sensitivity in both the original and validation cohorts. A later genetic analysis reported fewer N-insertions in productive TCRs among donors in an Asian-associated ancestry cluster than the 666-donor mean. Compared with equally common non-associated chains, HLA-associated TCR beta chains in a later analysis were more clonally expanded and had lower generation probabilities. Broadly in line with IMGT annotations, most TCR beta V segments showed up in productive rearrangements about 90% or about 30% of the time in an earlier analysis of around 550 of the donors. A later analysis associated about 17,000 TCR beta sequences with specific HLA alleles at a false discovery rate of 0.05. A further reported finding was that TCR beta sequences accurately predicted the HLA-A and HLA-B alleles for most subjects in the first cohort. Most TCR sequences were seen in very few donors, while some public TCRs were found in many individuals. Because some donors lacked HLA typing at each locus, the association tests relied only on the typed subset. In vitro tests confirmed that a few of the cytomegalovirus-associated TCR beta chains recognize cytomegalovirus antigens. A total of about 180 TCR beta chains were listed by the study as associated with cytomegalovirus. This cohort had only TCR beta chains sequenced, and the lack of alpha or paired-chain data limited which features could be detected. Roughly uniform sequencing depth across donors was assumed in presence/absence analyses, although this assumption may not hold. A group of highly shared sequence variants was considered likely to be a technical artifact of the sequencing pipeline. For the cohort, immune exposure information was limited to CMV serostatus. An association between a missense DCLRE1C variant and V-gene and J-gene trimming of TCR beta chains was found in a later genetic analysis and replicated in an independent cohort.

This sequence originates from a woman between 18 and 29 years old in good health and CMV-seropositive. The sequencing sample was made of PBMCs. The V and J segments used are TRBV6-1 and TRBJ2-1; 8 central nucleotides agree with TRBD2. The CDR3 amino acid sequence is: CASRDLAGKVNEQFF. Read as DNA, the sequence is TGTGCCAGCAGGGATCTAGCGGGCAAAGTCAATGAGCAGTTCTTC.